A selection of T cell receptor beta chains follows, all from one sample in a study of blood T cells in healthy people across ages. TCRdb ran MiXCR on the 5' RACE reads and lists one entry per CDR3 protein. The sample holds 800,000 or so distinct CDR3 sequences, about 25% seen once. The same data also went into a second study, on T cells of mothers and their children.

Sequencing was done on a sample of blood. All receptors derive from a boy younger than 18 in good health. The CDR3 runs from the conserved cysteine through the conserved F or W. Each record gives: clone size, V gene, J gene, D gene, CDR3 DNA, CDR3 protein. The D gene is left open where the match is weak. Size values are once, few and many counts, or a class for expanded clones, and some rows have none.

abundance: -
v_gene: TRBV5-1
j_gene: TRBJ2-3
d_gene: -
CDR3nt: TGCGCCAGCAGCTACGAGTCAGATACGCAGTATTTT
CDR3aa: CASSYESDTQYF

abundance: -
v_gene: TRBV29-1
j_gene: TRBJ2-1
d_gene: -
CDR3nt: TGCAGCGTTGAAATGTTGGGCGGACCCTACAATGAGCAGTTCTTC
CDR3aa: CSVEMLGGPYNEQFF

abundance: -
v_gene: TRBV3-1
j_gene: TRBJ2-3
d_gene: -
CDR3nt: TGTGCCAGCAGCCAAGATCGGGGGGATACGCAGTATTTT
CDR3aa: CASSQDRGDTQYF

abundance: once
v_gene: TRBV2
j_gene: TRBJ2-1
d_gene: TRBD2
CDR3nt: TGTGCCAGCATGAGTAGCGGGAGGAATGAGCAGTTCTTC
CDR3aa: CASMSSGRNEQFF

abundance: -
v_gene: TRBV4-3
j_gene: TRBJ2-2
d_gene: -
CDR3nt: TGCGCCAGCAGCCAAGTACAGGGCGTCACCGGGGAGCTGTTTTTT
CDR3aa: CASSQVQGVTGELFF

abundance: few
v_gene: TRBV29-1
j_gene: TRBJ2-7
d_gene: TRBD2
CDR3nt: TGCAGCGCCCAGACTAGCGGCAGCATGAGAGAGCAGTACTTC
CDR3aa: CSAQTSGSMREQYF

abundance: -
v_gene: TRBV6-1
j_gene: TRBJ2-3
d_gene: TRBD1
CDR3nt: TGTGCCAGCAGTGATACGGGACAGGACATCGATACGCAGTATTTT
CDR3aa: CASSDTGQDIDTQYF

abundance: -
v_gene: TRBV10-3
j_gene: TRBJ2-7
d_gene: -
CDR3nt: TGTGCCGGAGGGGAGGTGGCCTACGAGCAGTACTTC
CDR3aa: CAGGEVAYEQYF

abundance: few
v_gene: TRBV7-2
j_gene: TRBJ2-5
d_gene: -
CDR3nt: TGTGCCAGCAGCTTCCGCGGGGTACAAGAGACCCAGTACTTC
CDR3aa: CASSFRGVQETQYF

abundance: few
v_gene: TRBV7-3
j_gene: TRBJ1-1
d_gene: TRBD1
CDR3nt: TGTGCCAGCAGCCATACCCCGGGACAGGTTATAATCTTT
CDR3aa: CASSHTPGQVIIF

abundance: few
v_gene: TRBV7-9
j_gene: TRBJ2-7
d_gene: TRBD1
CDR3nt: TGTGCCAGCAGCTCGTTGCCGGGACAGGGAATACTAGAGCAGTACTTC
CDR3aa: CASSSLPGQGILEQYF

abundance: many
v_gene: TRBV12-3/TRBV12-4
j_gene: TRBJ1-5
d_gene: -
CDR3nt: TGTGCCAGCAGTTTAATCGGGGCGGGATACAATCAGCCCCAGCATTTT
CDR3aa: CASSLIGAGYNQPQHF

abundance: -
v_gene: TRBV7-2
j_gene: TRBJ2-4
d_gene: -
CDR3nt: TGTGCCAGCAGCTCCATTGGACCCAAAAACATTCAGTACTTC
CDR3aa: CASSSIGPKNIQYF

abundance: few
v_gene: TRBV6-2/TRBV6-3
j_gene: TRBJ2-1
d_gene: -
CDR3nt: TGTGCCAGCAGCCCGAGGAGGAATGAGCAGTTCTTC
CDR3aa: CASSPRRNEQFF

abundance: -
v_gene: TRBV21-1
j_gene: TRBJ2-5
d_gene: -
CDR3nt: TGTGCCAGCAGCAAAGTGTCGTCGGTTTACGAGACCCAGTACTTC
CDR3aa: CASSKVSSVYETQYF

abundance: -
v_gene: TRBV27
j_gene: TRBJ2-7
d_gene: -
CDR3nt: TGTGCCAGCAGACTCCGGGACGTTGCCTACGAGCAATACTTC
CDR3aa: CASRLRDVAYEQYF

abundance: -
v_gene: TRBV3-1
j_gene: TRBJ2-7
d_gene: -
CDR3nt: TGTGCCAGCAGCACCAATCCAGAGGGCGCCTCGGACTCCTTCGGGTACGAGCAGTACTTC
CDR3aa: CASSTNPEGASDSFGYEQYF

abundance: -
v_gene: TRBV4-2
j_gene: TRBJ2-6
d_gene: -
CDR3nt: TGTGCCAGCAGCCCCCAGACTTTGGCTGGGGCCAACGTCCTGGCTTTC
CDR3aa: CASSPQTLAGANVLAF

abundance: few
v_gene: TRBV16
j_gene: TRBJ1-1
d_gene: TRBD1
CDR3nt: TGTGCCAGCAGCCAGACAGGGGTGGTGAACACTGAAGCTTTCTTT
CDR3aa: CASSQTGVVNTEAFF

abundance: once
v_gene: TRBV29-1
j_gene: TRBJ1-1
d_gene: -
CDR3nt: TGCAGCGTGAGTTTGCCCACTGAAGCTTTCTTT
CDR3aa: CSVSLPTEAFF

abundance: once
v_gene: TRBV14
j_gene: TRBJ2-3
d_gene: TRBD2
CDR3nt: TGTGCCAGCAGCCAAGATACTAGCGGGAGAGAGAGCACAGATACGCAGTATTTT
CDR3aa: CASSQDTSGRESTDTQYF

abundance: -
v_gene: TRBV7-2
j_gene: TRBJ2-3
d_gene: -
CDR3nt: TGTGCCAGCAGCTTAGACCGCATAGATACGCAGTATTTT
CDR3aa: CASSLDRIDTQYF

abundance: few
v_gene: TRBV5-1
j_gene: TRBJ2-6
d_gene: -
CDR3nt: TGCGCCAGCAGCTTGTCAACACCTGGGGCCAACGTCCTGACTTTC
CDR3aa: CASSLSTPGANVLTF

abundance: -
v_gene: TRBV7-3
j_gene: TRBJ1-1
d_gene: TRBD1
CDR3nt: TGTGCCAGCAGCTCGACAGGGCGAAGGGGAGCTTTCTTT
CDR3aa: CASSSTGRRGAFF

abundance: -
v_gene: TRBV12-3/TRBV12-4
j_gene: TRBJ2-1
d_gene: -
CDR3nt: TGTGCCAGCAGTACTCGGTCAGGGACCTACAATGAGCAGTTCTTC
CDR3aa: CASSTRSGTYNEQFF

abundance: -
v_gene: TRBV30
j_gene: TRBJ2-5
d_gene: TRBD1
CDR3nt: TGTGCCTGGAGTGTATTTGAGGGCCAGGGGGCTGGGCAGTACTTC
CDR3aa: CAWSVFEGQGAGQYF